A selection of T cell receptor beta chains follows, all from one sample in a study of blood T cell repertoires in COVID-19. Here immunoSEQ multiplex PCR was the method, and the copy in TCRdb shows in-frame clones only, minus some. The sample consists of around 250,000 clones, about 86% of them appearing once. What was sequenced was peripheral blood. All receptors come from a man aged 60 to 75 with acute or convalescent COVID-19. The CDR3 runs from the conserved cysteine through the conserved F or W. D genes are given only for firm matches. A clone size is listed for some rows: how often the clone was seen (once, few, many), or a class if it is expanded.

size	D	J	V	CDR3	DNA
-	-	TRBJ2-5	TRBV5-8	CASSLRGRETQYF	TGTGCCAGCAGCTTGAGGGGGAGAGAGACCCAGTACTTC
-	TRBD1	TRBJ2-1	TRBV9	CASSGTGGTYNEQFF	TGTGCCAGCAGCGGGACAGGGGGGACCTACAATGAGCAGTTCTTC
-	TRBD2	TRBJ2-7	TRBV13	CASSLITSGPYEQYF	TGTGCCAGCAGCTTAATAACTAGCGGTCCCTACGAGCAGTACTTC
-	-	TRBJ2-5	TRBV4-1	CASSLVQGRETQYF	TGCGCCAGCAGTCTCGTCCAGGGGAGAGAGACCCAGTACTTC
-	TRBD1	TRBJ1-2	TRBV27	CASSPGTGGFYGYTF	TGTGCCAGCAGTCCCGGGACAGGGGGTTTCTATGGCTACACCTTC
few	-	TRBJ2-4	TRBV2	CASSEDRLAKNIQYF	TGTGCCAGCAGTGAGGACAGATTAGCCAAAAACATTCAGTACTTC
once	TRBD1	TRBJ1-1	TRBV18	CASSLDARDSMNTEAFF	TGTGCCAGCTCACTGGACGCTCGGGACAGCATGAACACTGAAGCTTTCTTT
-	-	TRBJ1-6	TRBV18	CASSPREADLNSPLHF	TGTGCCAGCTCACCACGAGAGGCGGATCTTAATTCACCCCTCCACTTT
-	TRBD1	TRBJ1-2	TRBV6-2/TRBV6-3	CASSQPGTGFYGYTF	TGTGCCAGCAGTCAACCCGGGACAGGGTTCTATGGCTACACCTTC
-	-	TRBJ1-1	TRBV4-3	CASSQDPVGRERNTEAFF	TGCGCCAGCAGCCAAGATCCAGTCGGCCGGGAAAGGAACACTGAAGCTTTCTTT
-	-	TRBJ1-3	TRBV7-2	CASSPGALHSGNTIYF	TGTGCCAGCAGCCCTGGGGCGCTTCACTCTGGAAACACCATATATTTT
-	TRBD1	TRBJ1-1	TRBV7-3	CASSPGTGGGTEAFF	TGTGCCAGCAGCCCGGGGACAGGGGGAGGGACTGAAGCTTTCTTT
-	TRBD1	TRBJ2-7	TRBV5-1	CASSLLQGKGYEQYF	TGCGCCAGCAGCTTATTACAGGGGAAAGGCTACGAGCAGTACTTC
-	TRBD1	TRBJ2-5	TRBV4-2	CASSQETGWETQYF	TGTGCCAGCAGCCAGGAGACAGGGTGGGAGACCCAGTACTTC
-	TRBD1	TRBJ2-2	TRBV6-5	CASKTGGTGELFF	TGTGCCAGCAAGACAGGGGGTACCGGGGAGCTGTTTTTT
-	TRBD2	TRBJ2-7	TRBV7-2	CASSLATSGSREQYF	TGTGCCAGCAGCTTAGCGACTAGCGGGAGTAGGGAGCAGTACTTC
-	-	TRBJ1-6	TRBV7-2	CASSLGTRPPLHF	TGTGCCAGCAGCTTAGGGACTCGGCCACCCCTCCACTTT